These 27 T cell receptor beta chains came from one sample sequenced in a study of blood T cell repertoires in COVID-19. Repertoires were generated with immunoSEQ multiplex PCR, while TCRdb's copy carries only in-frame clones and drops some. The sample has about 400,000 clones; 80% to 90% are singletons. The sample taken for sequencing was PBMCs or T cells enriched from blood (not recorded which). The receptors originated from a man aged 35 to 55 in a cohort exposed to, infected with or recovered from COVID-19 (not recorded which).

The table lists this clone with a few counts. CDR3 sequence: CASRIKDSQTSPLHF. The CDR3 nucleotides are TGTGCCAGCAGAATTAAGGACAGCCAGACTTCACCCCTCCACTTT. This chain links TRBV6-5 with TRBJ1-6, with D tentatively TRBD1 (6 bases). The CDR3 extends over 15 amino acids. From germline, CDR1 is MNHEY and CDR2 SVGAGI. V was cut by 6 bases and J by 9 bases, with 18 bases left in between.

CDR3 coding DNA: TGTGCCAGCAGCTTGGCAGGGACAGGGAGTGAGCAGTTCTTC. Encoded protein: CASSLAGTGSEQFF. The J gene is TRBJ2-1, the V gene TRBV5-4, with 9 bases identical to TRBD1. J was trimmed by 9 bases and V by 0 bases; bases with no gene match: 4. CDR1 is SGHNT and CDR2 is YYREEE in the germline V gene (reference sequence). CDR3 length equals 14 residues.

This clone was picked up a small number of times. The chain carries TRBV7-9 and TRBJ2-1; D ambiguous. The CDR3 extends over 12 amino acids. CDR1 SEHNR and CDR2 FQNEAQ come from the germline V gene (reference sequence). V was pared by 1 base and J by 8 bases, with 6 bases between. The CDR3 protein is CASSLVGDEQFF. DNA of the CDR3: TGTGCCAGCAGCTTAGTCGGTGATGAGCAGTTCTTC.

The chain has TRBV6-5 and TRBJ1-2, with 10 bases identical to TRBD1. CDR3 length: 14 amino acids. The junction had 12 bases not matched to a gene; V was cut back by 10 bases and J by 7 bases. Germline V gene sequence: CDR1 MNHEY, CDR2 SVGAGI. The CDR3 DNA reads as TGTGCCATCGAAACCGGGACAGGGGTTCGTGGCTACACCTTC. It translates to CAIETGTGVRGYTF.

The J gene is TRBJ2-3, the V gene TRBV9; perhaps TRBD2 as D (6 bases). The CDR3 is 17 amino acids. V lost 0 bases, J lost 0 bases, and 14 bases lay in between. CDR1 is SGDLS, CDR2 YYNGEE, per germline. CDR3 nucleotide sequence: TGTGCCAGCAGCGTAGGGAGGGGATCCTCTAGCACAGATACGCAGTATTTT. It yields the protein CASSVGRGSSSTDTQYF.

The gene calls are TRBV19 and TRBJ2-5; 8 nucleotides match TRBD2. The germline gives CDR1 LNHDA, CDR2 SQIVND (reference sequence). CDR3 size: 14 residues. After removal of 2 bases from V and 5 bases from J, the junction contained 4 bases not matched to a gene. The CDR3, as DNA: TGTGCCAGTAGTATAACGGGAGGGCGGGAGACCCAGTACTTC. Translated: CASSITGGRETQYF.

A single count supports this clone. The chain joins TRBV11-2 to TRBJ1-4; 10 bases line up with TRBD1. The length of the CDR3 is 14 residues. Per the germline V gene, CDR1 is SGHAT and CDR2 is FQNNGV. Germline trimming cut 6 bases from V and 6 bases from J; bases unmatched to any gene: 4. CDR3 nucleotide sequence: TGTGCCAGCAGACCCGGGACAGGGGATGAAAAACTGTTTTTT. This gives the protein CASRPGTGDEKLFF.

The chain employs TRBV2 and TRBJ1-2; possible D gene TRBD1, 5 bases. Germline V gene data show CDR1 as SNHLY and CDR2 as FYNNEI. This CDR3 is built from 14 residues. Trimming took off 6 bases at V and 4 bases at J, with 15 bases between the two ends. CDR3 sequence: CASRATDLSYGYTF. Written as DNA, the CDR3 is TGTGCCAGCAGAGCGACAGACCTCTCCTATGGCTACACCTTC.

The chain combines TRBV4-1 with TRBJ2-3, with 8 bases matching TRBD1. This CDR3 spans 16 amino acids. J gave up 5 bases and V 0 bases, and 7 bases lay outside the gene matches. The V gene's germline CDR1 is MGHRA and CDR2 YSYEKL. This CDR3 is CASSQDPGGLVDTQYF. The CDR3 bases are TGCGCCAGCAGCCAAGATCCAGGGGGCCTGGTAGATACGCAGTATTTT.

CDR3 region: CASSLSGDQPQHF. The CDR3 DNA follows: TGTGCCAGCAGCTTATCGGGGGATCAGCCCCAGCATTTT. The rearrangement links TRBV7-9 to TRBJ1-5; tentatively, D is TRBD1 (5 bases). The CDR3 has 13 residues. Germline V gene lookup returns CDR1 SEHNR and CDR2 FQNEAQ (reference sequence). Trimming left V 2 bases short and J 5 bases short, with 7 bases between. Full variable domain (remainder filled in from reference TRBV7-9 and TRBJ1-5): DTGVSQNPRHKITKRGQNVTFRCDPISEHNRLYWYRQTLGQGPEFLTYFQNEAQLEKSRLLSDRFSAERPKGSFSTLEIQRTEQGDSAMYLCASSLSGDQPQHFGDGTRLSIL.

The chain recombines TRBV6-1 with TRBJ2-7; 11 nucleotides match TRBD1. CDR3 length: 17 amino acids. Losses at the gene ends were 3 bases for V and 3 bases for J; bases not matched to a gene: 10. Germline CDR1 and CDR2: MNHNS and SASEGT. CDR3 nucleotide sequence: TGTGCCAGCAGTGAGGGGCCCGGGACAGGGGGAATCTACGAGCAGTACTTC. This encodes CASSEGPGTGGIYEQYF.

This clone showed up just once. The chain carries TRBV12-5 and TRBJ1-1, with D unclear. Germline V CDR1 and CDR2: LGHNT, FRNRAP. The ends were cut back, 6 bases at V and 7 bases at J, with 9 bases in the middle. This CDR3 is 11 amino acids long. The CDR3 loop reads CASGNGFEAFF. DNA for the CDR3: TGTGCTAGTGGAAACGGGTTTGAAGCTTTCTTT.

The chain joins TRBV7-8 to TRBJ1-5, with TRBD1 matching over 12 bases. The CDR3 contains 15 residues. The germline CDR1 and CDR2 sequences are SGHVS and FQNEAQ. V gave up 5 bases and J gave up 6 bases; unmatched junction bases: 5. Written as DNA, the CDR3 is TGTGCCAGCAGCAAAGGGACAGGGGGCAGTCAGCCCCAGCATTTT. Its protein is CASSKGTGGSQPQHF.

The chain employs TRBV20-1 and TRBJ2-1, with D maybe TRBD1 (7 bases). The CDR3 totals 16 residues. V lost 4 bases to trimming and J lost 1 base, with 17 bases between them. Germline V gives CDR1 DFQATT, CDR2 SNEGSKA (reference sequence). The CDR3 loop is CSATDRAGPSYNEQFF. CDR3 nucleotides: TGCAGTGCTACTGACAGGGCGGGACCTTCCTACAATGAGCAGTTCTTC.

V is TRBV5-1 and J is TRBJ2-2; 9 bases are a match to TRBD1. This CDR3 is 17 amino acids long. The junction had 5 bases not matched to a gene; V was cut back by 2 bases and J by 0 bases. Germline V gene data show CDR1 as SGHRS and CDR2 as YFSETQ. The CDR3 loop is CASSFTGTGTNTGELFF. The DNA for the CDR3 is TGCGCCAGCAGCTTTACCGGGACAGGGACGAACACCGGGGAGCTGTTTTTT.

V and J are TRBV6-5 and TRBJ1-1; 10 positions agree with TRBD1. CDR1 and CDR2 from the germline V gene are MNHEY and SVGAGI. V gave up 8 bases and J gave up 5 bases; unmatched junction bases: 11. This CDR3 is built from 15 residues. Here the CDR3 DNA reads TGTGCCAGCGCTTTAGCGACAGGGGGCGGGACTGAAGCTTTCTTT. Protein product: CASALATGGGTEAFF.

The chain links TRBV27 to TRBJ1-4, with 7 bases matching TRBD1. The V segment lost 6 bases and the J segment 9 bases; nucleotides outside the gene matches: 7. The germline gives CDR1 MNHEY, CDR2 SMNVEV (reference sequence). The CDR3 contains 13 residues. The CDR3 nucleotides read TGTGCCAGCAGATCGACAGGGACGAAAAAACTGTTTTTT. Amino acids: CASRSTGTKKLFF.

The gene calls are TRBV12-2 and TRBJ2-7; TRBD2, the table's D call, was not compared with the DNA. TRBV12-2 is an annotated pseudogene. CDR3 length equals 14 residues. CDR3 in amino acids: CASRLVGGRYEQYF. The CDR3 nucleotides are TGTGCAAGTCGCTTAGTTGGCGGGAGATACGAGCAGTACTTC.

The chain links TRBV27 to TRBJ2-2; no firm D call. Deletions cut 3 bases from V and 4 bases from J, with 3 bases between. The CDR3 length is 12 residues. Germline CDR1 and CDR2: MNHEY and SMNVEV (reference sequence). The CDR3 bases are TGTGCCAGCAGTTTCAGCACCGGGGAGCTGTTTTTT. This sequence encodes CASSFSTGELFF.

The chain recombines TRBV5-5 with TRBJ1-1; 8 bases fit TRBD1. The germline V gene has CDR1 SGHKS and CDR2 YYEKEE (reference sequence). The CDR3 is made up of 15 amino acids. With V trimmed by 5 bases and J by 3 bases, 9 bases remained unmatched. CDR3 DNA sequence: TGTGCCAGCAGGTGGCAGGGGGCGTCGGACACTGAAGCTTTCTTT. Protein product: CASRWQGASDTEAFF.

The V call is TRBV10-2, the J call TRBJ2-7; a weak D match, TRBD2 (6 bases). CDR3 length: 15 amino acids. Germline CDR1 WSHSY, CDR2 SAAADI. V lost 3 bases, J lost 3 bases, and 15 bases lay in between. CDR3 DNA sequence: TGCGCCAGCAGTGAATGGGACTCGAAAGACTACGAGCAGTACTTC. Protein sequence: CASSEWDSKDYEQYF.

The genes are TRBV6-6 and TRBJ2-3; tentatively, D is TRBD2 (7 bases). The V and J ends lost 2 bases and 1 base respectively, with 13 bases between them. Per the germline V gene, CDR1 is MNHNY and CDR2 is SVGAGI (reference sequence). There are 16 residues in the CDR3. In nucleotides, the CDR3 is TGTGCCAGCAGTTACCCCCGGGGGGCGGGCACAGATACGCAGTATTTT. Amino acid sequence: CASSYPRGAGTDTQYF.

The sample holds a few counts of this clone. The CDR3 here is CASSDSFWGPEAFF. The DNA for the CDR3 is TGTGCCAGCAGTGACTCCTTCTGGGGGCCTGAAGCTTTCTTT. This chain uses TRBV25-1 with TRBJ1-1; D is perhaps TRBD1 (6 bases). V was trimmed by 3 bases and J by 6 bases, leaving 14 bases between them. Germline CDR1 is MGHDK and CDR2 is SYGVNS. CDR3 size: 14 residues.

The rearrangement uses TRBV5-1 and TRBJ2-7; 11 nucleotides agree with TRBD2. V lost 4 bases, J lost 0 bases, and 6 bases stayed unmatched. Per germline, CDR1 SGHRS and CDR2 YFSETQ. This CDR3 contains 16 residues. Written as DNA, the CDR3 is TGCGCCAGCAGCGGGGCGGGGACTAGCGGCTCCTACGAGCAGTACTTC. Its protein is CASSGAGTSGSYEQYF.

The rearrangement joins TRBV2 to TRBJ1-1, with 8 bases aligning to TRBD1. The CDR3 contains 15 residues. CDR1 and CDR2 from the germline V gene are SNHLY and FYNNEI. V lost 2 bases and J lost 1; bases outside the gene matches: 3. CDR3 DNA sequence: TGTGCCAGCAGTGAAACCGGGACAGGGAACACTGAAGCTTTCTTT. Its protein product is CASSETGTGNTEAFF. Full variable domain (missing parts from reference TRBV2 and TRBJ1-1): EPEVTQTPSHQVTQMGQEVILRCVPISNHLYFYWYRQILGQKVEFLVSFYNNEISEKSEIFDDQFSVERPDGSNFTLKIRSTKLEDSAMYFCASSETGTGNTEAFFGQGTRLTVV.

V usage is TRBV10-2 and J usage is TRBJ2-1; 11 nucleotides align to TRBD2. The CDR3 has 15 residues. J was trimmed by 8 bases and V by 4 bases; bases with no gene match: 7. Germline values: CDR1 WSHSY, CDR2 SAAADI. CDR3 DNA sequence: TGCGCCAGCAGTGTCACTAGCGGGAGTGGGGATGAGCAGTTCTTC. Its protein is CASSVTSGSGDEQFF.

The V gene is TRBV3-1 (or the pseudogene TRBV3-2), the J gene TRBJ2-5; no definite D call. In germline, CDR1 is LGHDT, CDR2 YNNKEL (reference sequence). V gave up 1 base and J gave up 1 base, with 10 bases separating them. The CDR3 consists of 15 residues. The CDR3 loop reads CASSQVRQIQETQYF. The CDR3 DNA reads TGTGCCAGCAGCCAAGTGCGGCAGATCCAAGAGACCCAGTACTTC.